In its sample, the clone carrying this T cell receptor (beta chain) was seen many times. Its antigen is as yet unknown. The CDR3 has 14 residues. Trimming shortened V by 5 bases and J by 0 bases, and 8 bases separated the two germline ends. Germline assignment: CDR1 MNHEY and CDR2 SMNVEV (reference sequence). The data belong to a study of molecular identifiers for immune sequencing clone quantification. At the level of the study: Naive CD8 RNA (approximately 20,000 or 100,000 cells) was divided into five aliquots, with four sequenced. The study's findings and limits: Clones above 20 RNA copies contained over 97% of effector molecules and under 1% of naive molecules.

Generation of bulk TCR libraries relied on previously described methods and listed TCR primers. From the PCR reads, TCRdb called clonotypes with MiXCR, one entry per CDR3 protein. The sample yields about 640,000 distinct CDR3 sequences, just under 20% seen once. Sequenced material: naive CD8+ T cells from blood, with Jurkat cell RNA spiked in. Subset given: FACS-sorted CD8+CD4-CCR7+CD45RA+ naive T cells. The chain employs TRBV27 and TRBJ2-4; possible D gene TRBD1, 5 bases. The clonotype comes from a human donor in good health. Some libraries in this study had Jurkat cell RNA spiked in. The CDR3 DNA follows: TGTGCCAGCAGTCCAGGGCTAGCCAAAAACATTCAGTACTTC. Translating it yields CASSPGLAKNIQYF.